Listed here are 17 T cell receptor beta chains from one sample, sequenced in a study of type 1 regulatory T cells. From the reads, TCRdb called clonotypes with MiXCR, one entry per CDR3 protein. The table records some 89,000 distinct CDR3 sequences, roughly 31% of them present only once. Sequenced material: CD4+ T cells, either the whole sample or a sorted fraction (not recorded which). Every receptor here comes from a human donor in good health.

This clonotype was recorded a few times. The V call is TRBV27, the J call TRBJ2-7; no reliable D call. CDR3 length: 14 residues. Trimming shortened V by 4 bases and J by 4 bases, and 14 bases separated the two germline ends. Germline V CDR1 and CDR2: MNHEY, SMNVEV (reference sequence). Here the CDR3 DNA reads TGTGCCAGCAGTTCCTCCCGAGGCCCTTACGAGCAGTACTTC. Translating gives CASSSSRGPYEQYF.

This chain links TRBV5-8 with TRBJ2-7; 7 positions match TRBD1. Per the germline V gene, CDR1 is SGHTS and CDR2 is YDEGEE. CDR3 length: 15 amino acids. The trim removed 0 bases at V and 0 bases at J, leaving 3 bases unmatched. The CDR3 here is CASSLAGTASYEQYF. For the CDR3, the DNA is TGTGCCAGCAGCTTGGCCGGGACAGCCTCCTACGAGCAGTACTTC.

The chain links TRBV15 to TRBJ2-4, with 13 positions matching TRBD2. There are 15 residues in the CDR3. V trimming: 5 bases; J trimming: 7 bases; junction bases outside the gene matches: 5. Germline lookup yields CDR1 LNHNV and CDR2 YYDKDF (reference sequence). CDR3 loop: CATSPRTSGSNIQYF. For the CDR3, the DNA is TGTGCCACCAGCCCCCGGACTAGCGGGAGTAACATTCAGTACTTC.

The V and J genes are TRBV2 and TRBJ2-6; D is undetermined. Germline V gene data show CDR1 as SNHLY and CDR2 as FYNNEI. The CDR3 is 15 amino acids. Trimming took off 1 base at V and 0 bases at J, with 4 bases between the two ends. The CDR3 spells CASSEEVSGANVLTF. The CDR3 DNA reads TGTGCCAGCAGTGAAGAAGTCTCTGGGGCCAACGTCCTGACTTTC.

This clonotype came up a few times. The chain joins TRBV20-1 to TRBJ1-1; no clear D gene. The CDR3 is made up of 14 amino acids. Germline loops: CDR1 DFQATT, CDR2 SNEGSKA (reference sequence). The V gene lost 6 bases and the J gene lost 1 base, with 15 bases spanning the gap. CDR3 sequence (DNA): TGCAGTGCCACCGGGGAGGTAGGGAACACTGAAGCTTTCTTT. It codes for CSATGEVGNTEAFF.

The chain links TRBV6-2 or TRBV6-3 to TRBJ2-1; 12 nucleotides align to TRBD2. Losses at the gene ends were 0 bases for V and 4 bases for J; bases not matched to a gene: 4. The CDR3 is 17 amino acids. From germline, CDR1 is MNHEY and CDR2 SVGEGT. The CDR3 sequence is CASSYSGTSGFYNEQFF. The CDR3 DNA follows: TGTGCCAGCAGTTACTCGGGGACTAGCGGGTTTTACAATGAGCAGTTCTTC.

This clonotype appeared once. The chain has TRBV28 and TRBJ1-5; a possible D gene is TRBD1 (6 bases). Trimming stripped 3 bases from V and 6 bases from J, with 12 bases between. The CDR3 spans 14 residues. Germline V CDR1 and CDR2: MDHEN, SYDVKM. DNA for the CDR3: TGTGCCAGCAGTTTGGCAGGGGCAGGTCAGCCCCAGCATTTT. Translating it yields CASSLAGAGQPQHF.

The table lists this clonotype with a few counts. V is TRBV20-1 and J is TRBJ1-5; 8 bases fit TRBD1. Germline CDR1 DFQATT, CDR2 SNEGSKA (reference sequence). The CDR3 has 14 residues. The junction had 7 bases not matched to a gene; V was cut back by 6 bases and J by 3 bases. CDR3 nucleotides: TGCAGTGCGCATGCAGGGGGCCTCAATCAGCCCCAGCATTTT. Its translation: CSAHAGGLNQPQHF.

This clonotype occurred a few times. V and J are TRBV7-3 and TRBJ2-1; D might be TRBD2 (5 bases). V lost 2 bases and J 4 bases, leaving 12 bases between the germline ends. Per germline, CDR1 SGHTA and CDR2 FQGTGA. The CDR3 spans 15 residues. The CDR3 DNA is TGTGCCAGCAGCTTACAGCCAGCGGTGTACAATGAGCAGTTCTTC. As protein: CASSLQPAVYNEQFF.

The rearrangement joins TRBV20-1 to TRBJ2-4, with TRBD2 identical over 15 bases. This CDR3 comprises 14 residues. Germline V gene sequence: CDR1 DFQATT, CDR2 SNEGSKA (reference sequence). V shed 4 bases, J shed 10 bases, and the junction held 5 bases outside the gene matches. The CDR3 reads CSAMGLAGGDIQYF. The DNA of the CDR3 is TGCAGTGCTATGGGACTAGCGGGAGGAGATATTCAGTACTTC.

This clonotype has a handful of counts. The rearrangement links TRBV20-1 to TRBJ2-3; 8 bases match TRBD2. Germline V gene sequence: CDR1 DFQATT, CDR2 SNEGSKA (reference sequence). The CDR3 runs to 15 residues. With V trimmed by 4 bases and J by 5 bases, 11 bases remained unmatched. This CDR3 reads CSAMGAGGMGDTQYF. The CDR3 region has the DNA TGCAGTGCTATGGGTGCGGGAGGAATGGGAGATACGCAGTATTTT.

CDR3 amino acids: CSARAGLAEGQETQYF. The CDR3 nucleotides read TGCAGTGCTAGGGCCGGACTAGCGGAAGGGCAAGAGACCCAGTACTTC. This chain uses TRBV20-1 with TRBJ2-5, with 10 positions matching TRBD2. With 3 bases clipped from V and 2 bases from J, the junction kept 9 bases outside the gene matches. CDR1 is DFQATT and CDR2 is SNEGSKA in the germline V gene (reference sequence). CDR3 length: 16 residues.

The chain couples TRBV24-1 to TRBJ2-5, with 12 bases identical to TRBD2. Germline V gene sequence: CDR1 KGHDR, CDR2 SFDVKD. The ends lost 1 base at V and 7 bases at J; junction bases unmatched: 6. The CDR3 extends over 16 amino acids. In DNA form, the CDR3 reads TGTGCCACCAGTGATTTCCGGACTAGCGGGGCTGGGACCCAGTACTTC. This codes for CATSDFRTSGAGTQYF.

The chain joins TRBV9 to TRBJ2-5; 8 bases agree with TRBD1. Per germline, CDR1 SGDLS and CDR2 YYNGEE. The CDR3 has 20 amino acids. J was trimmed by 3 bases and V by 1 base; bases with no gene match: 20. In DNA form, the CDR3 reads TGTGCCAGCAGCGTATCCTTGGACAGGACCAGGGGGCGGCAGAAAGAGACCCAGTACTTC. Translating gives CASSVSLDRTRGRQKETQYF.

This chain connects TRBV20-1 to TRBJ2-3; D gene ambiguous. This CDR3 is 13 amino acids long. Trimming pared 5 bases from V and 2 bases from J, leaving 11 bases between. Germline values: CDR1 DFQATT, CDR2 SNEGSKA (reference sequence). The CDR3 protein is CSAPPGPTDTQYF. The CDR3 DNA reads as TGCAGTGCTCCCCCAGGCCCCACAGATACGCAGTATTTT.

The rearrangement links TRBV11-2 to TRBJ2-1; 8 positions match TRBD2. This CDR3 has 17 residues. The J segment lost 1 base and the V segment lost 5 bases, leaving 10 bases of the junction unmatched. Germline V lookup: CDR1 SGHAT, CDR2 FQNNGV. The CDR3 sequence: CASSPGRGGQSYNEQFF. For the CDR3, the DNA is TGTGCCAGCAGCCCGGGACGGGGGGGCCAGTCCTACAATGAGCAGTTCTTC.

The table lists this clonotype with a few counts. The V and J genes are TRBV20-1 and TRBJ2-7; 9 nucleotides agree with TRBD2. The germline V gene encodes CDR1 DFQATT and CDR2 SNEGSKA (reference sequence). The J segment lost 6 bases and the V segment lost 6 bases, leaving 15 bases of the junction unmatched. The CDR3 length is 15 residues. CDR3 in amino acids: CSAPLGLAGRGEQYF. In DNA, the CDR3 is TGCAGTGCCCCACTTGGGCTAGCGGGGAGGGGCGAGCAGTACTTC.